The clone carrying this TCR beta chain was observed once. The CDR3 is 16 residues long. Germline lookup yields CDR1 SGHTA and CDR2 FQGNSA. The J segment lost 2 bases and the V segment lost 1 base, leaving 2 bases of the junction unmatched. In terms of age and location, participants ranged from roughly 18 to 90 years and lived in about 25 US areas. This entry comes from a study of blood T cell repertoires in COVID-19. Per the original methods: Using reference gene primer amplification, nucleated cell counts were estimated. TCRdb's copy holds only in-frame clones and misses some; the assay was immunoSEQ multiplex PCR. That table furnishes V, J and clone size, whereas the DNA furnished D and trimming. The table lists a few hundred thousand clones, 85% of them singletons, with roughly a sixth in the top ten.

The chain is built from TRBV7-2 and TRBJ2-3; TRBD2 matches 11 bases. This sequence originates from a middle-aged man who had recovered from COVID-19. The sequencing input was PBMCs or T cells enriched from blood (not recorded which). CDR3 coding DNA: TGTGCCAGCAGCTTAGTTAGCGGGAGGGCCACAGATACGCAGTATTTT. This encodes CASSLVSGRATDTQYF.